This T cell receptor beta chain appears in the sequencing data of a study of T cell repertoires in cytomegalovirus infection. Germline CDR1 reads MGHRA; CDR2 reads YSYEKL. Trimming took off 1 base at V and 3 bases at J, with 10 bases between the two ends. CDR3 length: 14 amino acids. MiXCR, applied by TCRdb to the reads, yields one record per CDR3 protein. In the table there are around 530,000 distinct CDR3 sequences, approximately 15% of which are singletons. This clonotype was seen a few times. The V and J genes are TRBV4-1 and TRBJ2-7; D not resolved. The receptor's source is a human donor in good health (CMV status not recorded). Some clones in this sample may be carry-over from other donors' samples. Specimen: CD8+ T cells from PBMCs. The chain's CDR3 is CASSQGRPGYEQYF. The CDR3 DNA sequence: TGCGCCAGCAGCCAAGGACGACCAGGCTACGAGCAGTACTTC.